This TCR beta chain was captured in a study of OX40 agonist ivuxolimab in advanced cancers. At the level of the study: Ivuxolimab is a fully human IgG2 antibody that activates OX40 (CD134). Patients were treated with intravenous ivuxolimab, dosed at 0.01 to 10 mg/kg and infused every 2 weeks. Having had anti-PD-1, anti-PD-L1 or anti-CTLA-4 therapy before was allowed, and 40% to 45% had some. Study-level findings and limits: Some nonresponders additionally presented with little normalized T-cell clonal expansion.

Some clones are missing from TCRdb's copy, which holds only in-frame ones; the method was immunoSEQ multiplex PCR. The data show over 50,000 clones, with approximately 77% seen just once and approximately 0.56% held by the top ten. Concerning this clone itself: Antigen: not known.

This TCR was recovered from an adult with an advanced solid tumor such as melanoma, head and neck, liver or kidney cancer. Sequenced material: CD4+ or CD8+ T cells sorted from blood, taken in a trial of the OX40 agonist ivuxolimab.

The CDR3 reads CASSLPGAKGGNTIYF. Here the CDR3 DNA reads TGTGCCAGCAGCTTACCGGGGGCTAAAGGTGGAAACACCATATATTTT. J is TRBJ1-3 and V is TRBV11-2, with D possibly TRBD1 on 6 matching bases. The CDR3 runs to 16 residues. Germline values: CDR1 SGHAT, CDR2 FQNNGV. The V end lost 2 bases, the J end lost 3 bases, and 14 bases lay between the germline ends.